This TCR beta chain was sequenced for a study of response to subunit inactivated influenza vaccine. TCRdb called the RT-PCR reads again in MiXCR, with one record for every CDR3 protein. This sample has fewer than 700,000 distinct CDR3 sequences; approximately 13% occur once, and the top ten carry about an eighth. The starting material was PBMCs from blood, obtained around seven weeks after vaccination. The TCR comes from a man between 50 and 59 years old who received an inactivated influenza vaccine.

CDR3 region: CATSESTEYEQYF. The CDR3 nucleotides are TGTGCCACCAGTGAATCGACGGAGTACGAGCAGTACTTC. The rearrangement uses TRBV24-1 and TRBJ2-7; D unresolved. Germline CDR1 reads KGHDR; CDR2 reads SFDVKD. The CDR3 runs 13 residues. Trimming left V 4 bases short and J 4 bases short, with 10 bases between.